This TCR beta chain was identified in a study of T and B cells in COVID-19 patients. Study summary: Peripheral blood came from COVID-19 patients with active infection or after recovery.

Each TRB amplification used roughly 220-550 ng of genomic DNA from blood. Multiplex PCR with BIOMED2 TRB-A/B primer pools amplified TRB rearrangements. TCRdb called the multiplex PCR reads again in MiXCR, with one record for every CDR3 protein. The sample comprises roughly 600 distinct CDR3 sequences, roughly 22% of which are singletons, and approximately 35% rests with the top ten. This clonotype ranks as medium-sized. The CDR3 is 14 amino acids. Germline CDR1 SGHRS, CDR2 YFSETQ. V was shortened by 5 bases and J by 5 bases, with 13 bases between the two germline ends. The V call is TRBV5-1, the J call TRBJ1-4; D might be TRBD1 (5 bases). The source material was blood. The receptor comes from a human donor with active COVID-19. The DNA for the CDR3 is TGCGCCAGCAGTCCCGGGAGGGGAAATGAAAAACTGTTTTTT. Protein sequence: CASSPGRGNEKLFF.